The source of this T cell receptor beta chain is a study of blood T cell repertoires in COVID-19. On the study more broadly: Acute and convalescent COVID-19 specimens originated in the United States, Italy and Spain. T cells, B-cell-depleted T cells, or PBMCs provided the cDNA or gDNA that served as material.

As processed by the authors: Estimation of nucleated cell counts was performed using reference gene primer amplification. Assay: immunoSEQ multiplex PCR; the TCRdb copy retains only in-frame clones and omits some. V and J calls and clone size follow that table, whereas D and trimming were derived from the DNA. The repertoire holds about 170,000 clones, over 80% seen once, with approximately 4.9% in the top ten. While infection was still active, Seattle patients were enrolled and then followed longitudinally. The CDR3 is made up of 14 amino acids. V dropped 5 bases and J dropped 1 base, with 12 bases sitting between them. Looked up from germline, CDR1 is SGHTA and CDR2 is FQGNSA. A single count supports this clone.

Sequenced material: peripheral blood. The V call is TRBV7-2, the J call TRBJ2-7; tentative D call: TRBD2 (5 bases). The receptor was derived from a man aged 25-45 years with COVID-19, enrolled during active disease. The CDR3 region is CASSRDPSSYEQYF. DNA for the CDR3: TGTGCCAGCAGCCGGGATCCTTCATCCTACGAGCAGTACTTC.